This TCR beta chain was identified in a study of blood T cell repertoires in COVID-19. This clone was counted once. Germline values: CDR1 LNHNV, CDR2 YYDKDF (reference sequence). The CDR3 extends over 12 amino acids. The trim removed 5 bases at V and 6 bases at J, leaving 1 base unmatched. Cohort 3 recovered donors had two negative PCRs, clearance, or symptom resolution. Some clones are missing from TCRdb's copy, which holds only in-frame ones; the method was immunoSEQ multiplex PCR. In the table there are 200,000 to 300,000 clones, approximately 86% of which are singletons. The sequencing sample was made of PBMCs or T cells enriched from blood (not recorded which). The V and J genes are TRBV15 and TRBJ1-5; 7 bases are a match to TRBD1. The origin of this receptor is a woman between 18 and 29 years old who had recovered from COVID-19. Here the CDR3 DNA reads TGTGCCACCAGCCCAGGGGGTCAGCCCCAGCATTTT. Its translation: CATSPGGQPQHF. Full variable domain (outside the CDR3, taken from reference TRBV15 and TRBJ1-5): DAMVIQNPRYQVTQFGKPVTLSCSQTLNHNVMYWYQQKSSQAPKLLFHYYDKDFNNEADTPDNFQSRRPNTSFCFLDIRSPGLGDTAMYLCATSPGGQPQHFGDGTRLSIL.